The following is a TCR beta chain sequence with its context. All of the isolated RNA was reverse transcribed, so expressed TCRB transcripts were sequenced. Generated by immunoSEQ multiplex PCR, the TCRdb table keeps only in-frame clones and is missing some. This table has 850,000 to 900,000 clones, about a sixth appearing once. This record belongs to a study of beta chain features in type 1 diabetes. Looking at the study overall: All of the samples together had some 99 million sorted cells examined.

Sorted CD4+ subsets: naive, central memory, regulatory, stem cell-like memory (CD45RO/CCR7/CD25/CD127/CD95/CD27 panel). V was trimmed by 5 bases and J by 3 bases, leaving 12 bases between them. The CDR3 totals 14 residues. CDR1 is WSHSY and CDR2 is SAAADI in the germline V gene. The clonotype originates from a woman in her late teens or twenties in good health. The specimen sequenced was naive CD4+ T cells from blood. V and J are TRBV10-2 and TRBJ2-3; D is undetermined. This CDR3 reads CASSPVSVTDTQYF. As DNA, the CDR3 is TGCGCCAGCAGTCCGGTCAGTGTGACAGATACGCAGTATTTT.